The 7 T cell receptor beta chains presented below share a single source sample, sequenced in a study (dated by TCRdb to about 2016). Libraries came from RT-PCR. For sequencing, an Illumina MiSeq was employed. The raw public reads went through TCRdb reprocessing: fastp at Q25, MiXCR clone calling, in-frame beta chains kept. All rows with the same CDR3 protein become a single entry with the most common DNA and genes. The sample table records more than 600,000 distinct CDR3 sequences; 13% to 15% of these occur just once. The ten largest clones take up about 3.9% of the sample. The sample taken for sequencing was memory CD4+ T cells from blood. These receptors were obtained from a female donor in good health, serving as a healthy control.

The chain is built from TRBV3-1 and TRBJ1-5; D gene unclear. Germline values: CDR1 LGHDT, CDR2 YNNKEL (reference sequence). The V end lost 4 bases, the J end lost 4 bases, and 11 bases lay between the germline ends. The length of the CDR3 is 14 residues. CDR3 coding DNA: TGTGCCAGCAGCCCCGGTTTGGTTAATCAGCCCCAGCATTTT. Protein sequence: CASSPGLVNQPQHF.

This clonotype has a single count. The V and J genes are TRBV19 and TRBJ2-1; 12 bases map to TRBD2. CDR3 length: 18 residues. J lost 8 bases, V lost 6 bases, and 17 bases had no gene match. The germline V gene encodes CDR1 LNHDA and CDR2 SQIVND (reference sequence). The CDR3 DNA follows: TGTGCCAGTAGGGGCCGACAGGTGACTAGCGGGAGAAGGGATGAGCAGTTCTTC. This encodes CASRGRQVTSGRRDEQFF.

This clonotype was seen at least ten times. The rearrangement links TRBV5-1 to TRBJ1-5; D unresolved. The germline V and J ends were trimmed by 0 bases and 4 bases, with 14 bases remaining between them. This CDR3 is built from 16 residues. CDR1 is SGHRS, CDR2 YFSETQ, per germline. The CDR3 spells CASSLAGTGANQPQHF. In nucleotides, the CDR3 is TGCGCCAGCAGCTTGGCCGGTACGGGAGCAAATCAGCCCCAGCATTTT.

A few counts support this clonotype. The chain has TRBV9 and TRBJ1-4; D uncertain. This CDR3 is built from 14 residues. Germline-derived CDR1 and CDR2 are SGDLS and YYNGEE. Trimming shortened V by 3 bases and J by 8 bases, and 14 bases separated the two germline ends. This CDR3 reads CASSDPRDGEKLFF. The CDR3 coding sequence is TGTGCCAGCAGCGACCCTAGGGATGGGGAAAAACTGTTTTTT.

This chain links TRBV7-2 with TRBJ1-2; no reliable D call. The germline CDR1 and CDR2 sequences are SGHTA and FQGNSA. The ends were cut back, 2 bases at V and 6 bases at J, with 10 bases in the middle. The length of the CDR3 is 13 residues. CDR3 bases: TGTGCCAGCAGCTTATACACGGTGCATGGCTACACCTTC. It translates to CASSLYTVHGYTF.

This chain connects TRBV3-1 to TRBJ2-7; 8 positions agree with TRBD1. This CDR3 has 13 amino acids. The V gene end was trimmed by 1 base and the J gene end by 7 bases; junction bases not matched to a gene: 3. Germline V lookup: CDR1 LGHDT, CDR2 YNNKEL (reference sequence). The DNA of the CDR3 is TGTGCCAGCAGCCAAGTAACAGGGGGAGAGCAGTACTTC. The encoded protein is CASSQVTGGEQYF.

The chain couples TRBV3-1 to TRBJ2-7, with D hard to call. Trimming left V 1 base short and J 7 bases short, with 17 bases between. CDR1 LGHDT and CDR2 YNNKEL come from the germline V gene (reference sequence). The CDR3 has 15 residues. The CDR3, as DNA: TGTGCCAGCAGCCAAGCTGCGCTAACGAGTGGGGAGCAGTACTTC. As protein: CASSQAALTSGEQYF.